Listed here are 18 T cell receptor beta chains from one sample, sequenced in a study of T cells after yellow fever vaccination. TCRdb passed the 5' RACE reads through MiXCR, listing each CDR3 protein once. Of roughly 99,000 distinct CDR3 sequences in the sample, about 6% are singletons; the top ten hold more than 40%. The specimen comprised CD8+ T cells sorted from PBMCs, sampled 10 days after the yellow fever booster vaccination. The receptors stem from a man between 18 and 35 years old who received the YFV17D yellow fever vaccine.

This clonotype has only a few counts. An end of the junction differs from the germline gene, which may be a read error. This rearrangement joins TRBV4-3 to TRBJ1-2; D is unclear. The CDR3 spans 11 residues. Per germline, CDR1 LGHNA and CDR2 YSLEER. CDR3 protein: CASSHTAAISF. The CDR3 coding sequence is TGCGCCAGCAGTCATACAGCGGCCATAAGTTTC.

The chain carries TRBV14 and TRBJ2-3; perhaps TRBD2 as D (5 bases). Trimming took 2 bases from V and 2 from J, leaving 11 bases between them. Germline values: CDR1 SGHDN, CDR2 FVKESK. The CDR3 length is 15 residues. The CDR3 loop is CASSQIRGYTDTQYF. In nucleotides, the CDR3 is TGTGCCAGCAGCCAAATCCGGGGATACACAGATACGCAGTATTTT.

This clonotype was seen a few times. The V call is TRBV25-1, the J call TRBJ2-2; D unclear. CDR3 length: 13 residues. V gave up 0 bases and J gave up 6 bases, with 5 bases separating them. Germline V CDR1 and CDR2: MGHDK, SYGVNS. The chain's CDR3 is CASSEYGSGELFF. CDR3 bases: TGTGCCAGCAGTGAATACGGATCCGGGGAGCTGTTTTTT.

This clonotype came up a few times. Sequence at one end of the junction differs from germline and may be a read error. This chain links TRBV9 with TRBJ1-1; D remains unclear. This CDR3 is 15 amino acids long. The germline V gene encodes CDR1 SGDLS and CDR2 YYNGEE. This CDR3 is CASSVADFPNAEAFF. The CDR3 DNA reads as TGTGCCAGCAGCGTAGCGGACTTCCCGAACGCTGAAGCTTTCTTT.

The chain carries TRBV5-6 and TRBJ1-2; 9 bases line up with TRBD1. Germline V gene lookup returns CDR1 SGHDT and CDR2 YYEEEE. After removal of 5 bases from V and 4 bases from J, the junction contained 18 bases not matched to a gene. This CDR3 spans 18 amino acids. The CDR3 DNA reads TGTGCCAGCAGTTTGATAGGATTACAGGGGGCGAGACCCTATGGCTACACCTTC. Its protein product is CASSLIGLQGARPYGYTF.

In its sample, this clonotype was seen a few times. The chain is built from TRBV5-4 and TRBJ2-3; TRBD1 matches at 7 bases. Germline CDR1 and CDR2: SGHNT and YYREEE (reference sequence). The CDR3 runs to 16 residues. Unmatched junction bases numbered 8, after V lost 4 bases and J lost 0 bases. In nucleotides, the CDR3 is TGTGCCAGCAGCGCTCAACAGGGGATGAGCACAGATACGCAGTATTTT. Protein product: CASSAQQGMSTDTQYF.

J is TRBJ2-3 and V is TRBV29-1; D remains ambiguous. CDR1 is SQVTM, CDR2 ANQGSEA, per germline. V was shortened by 3 bases and J by 0 bases, with 13 bases between the two germline ends. The CDR3 covers 15 residues. Written as DNA, the CDR3 is TGCAGCGTTGAGTTTCGCGGCTCTAGCACAGATACGCAGTATTTT. This sequence encodes CSVEFRGSSTDTQYF.

The chain employs TRBV6-5 and TRBJ2-1, with a possible D match to TRBD1 (5 bases). The CDR3 loop spans 15 amino acids. In germline, CDR1 is MNHEY, CDR2 SVGAGI. The V end was cut by 2 bases, the J end by 0 bases, with 8 bases between. Here the CDR3 DNA reads TGTGCCAGCAGTTACGTGGGGCTCTCCTACAATGAGCAGTTCTTC. Protein sequence: CASSYVGLSYNEQFF.

The chain is built from TRBV6-2 or TRBV6-3 and TRBJ2-1; D unresolved. The CDR3 extends over 14 amino acids. In germline, CDR1 is MNHEY, CDR2 SVGEGT. V dropped 0 bases and J dropped 7 bases, with 10 bases sitting between them. Written as DNA, the CDR3 is TGTGCCAGCAGTTACTCGATAGCTCGGAATGAGCAGTTCTTC. As protein: CASSYSIARNEQFF.

This clonotype was picked up a small number of times. The chain is built from TRBV7-3 and TRBJ2-6, with a possible D match to TRBD1 (5 bases). V was shortened by 5 bases and J by 4 bases, with 12 bases between the two germline ends. Looked up from germline, CDR1 is SGHTA and CDR2 is FQGTGA. The CDR3 covers 15 residues. This CDR3 is CASSLDTSGANVLTF. In nucleotides, the CDR3 is TGTGCCAGCAGCCTGGACACCTCGGGGGCCAACGTCCTGACTTTC. Filled out from reference TRBV7-3 and TRBJ2-6, the complete variable domain reads GAGVSQTPSNKVTEKGKYVELRCDPISGHTALYWYRQSLGQGPEFLIYFQGTGAADDSGLPNDRFFAVRPEGSVSTLKIQRTERGDSAVYLCASSLDTSGANVLTFGAGSRLTVL.

This clonotype was seen more than once but under ten times. The gene calls are TRBV4-1 and TRBJ2-5; D ambiguous. The CDR3 is 16 amino acids. Per the germline V gene, CDR1 is MGHRA and CDR2 is YSYEKL. V was pared by 6 bases and J by 1 base, with 18 bases between. The CDR3 region is CASRSISEQLQETQYF. The CDR3 nucleotides are TGCGCCAGCAGATCGATTAGTGAGCAACTCCAAGAGACCCAGTACTTC.

This chain links TRBV5-1 with TRBJ2-3, with D unclear. This CDR3 has 16 amino acids. Germline V gene lookup returns CDR1 SGHRS and CDR2 YFSETQ. Trimming left V 4 bases short and J 2 bases short, with 17 bases between. The CDR3 region has the DNA TGCGCCAGCAGCGTCGATTACGGGTCCTCCACAGATACGCAGTATTTT. Amino acids: CASSVDYGSSTDTQYF.

There are a few counts of this clonotype. The chain recombines TRBV5-1 with TRBJ2-2; TRBD1 aligns across 7 bases. CDR3 length: 14 residues. V lost 1 base, J lost 8 bases, and 5 bases stayed unmatched. CDR1 SGHRS and CDR2 YFSETQ come from the germline V gene. CDR3 nucleotides: TGCGCCAGCAGCTTGCCCGGGACAGCTGGGGAGCTGTTTTTT. As protein: CASSLPGTAGELFF.

This clonotype came up a few times. This sequence joins TRBV7-2 and TRBJ2-2, with unresolved D. This CDR3 is 15 amino acids long. The V end lost 5 bases, the J end lost 4 bases, and 14 bases lay between the germline ends. The germline V gene has CDR1 SGHTA and CDR2 FQGNSA. As DNA, the CDR3 is TGTGCCAGCAGCCTCCCACCCCCGGGCACCGGGGAGCTGTTTTTT. This codes for CASSLPPPGTGELFF.

This clonotype has at least ten counts. This rearrangement joins TRBV7-9 to TRBJ2-4, with 9 nucleotides matching TRBD2. Germline CDR1 and CDR2: SEHNR and FQNEAQ (reference sequence). The CDR3 is 15 residues long. Trimming cost V 5 bases and J 8 bases; bases outside gene matches: 10. CDR3 protein: CASSPASGGYDIQYF. As DNA, the CDR3 is TGTGCCAGCAGCCCCGCCAGCGGGGGGTACGACATTCAGTACTTC.

This clonotype was found many times. V gene TRBV12-3 or TRBV12-4 combines with J gene TRBJ1-5; 8 positions agree with TRBD1. Germline trimming cut 5 bases from V and 6 bases from J; bases unmatched to any gene: 3. The CDR3 contains 13 residues. The CDR3 sequence: CASSPQGVQPQHF. CDR3 in DNA: TGTGCCAGCAGTCCACAGGGGGTTCAGCCCCAGCATTTT.

Turning to this clonotype: Given a much more abundant clone one base away, this may be a read error. V gene TRBV5-6 combines with J gene TRBJ2-7; no firm D call. This CDR3 comprises 11 residues. CDR1 and CDR2 from the germline V gene are SGHDT and YYEEEE. V was trimmed by 4 bases and J by 4 bases, leaving 6 bases between them. The CDR3 DNA sequence: TGTGCCAGCAGCCAAGCATACGAGCAGTACTTC. Its translation: CASSQAYEQYF.

The chain combines TRBV13 with TRBJ1-1; perhaps TRBD1 as D (6 bases). CDR3 length: 14 residues. Germline V gene sequence: CDR1 PRHDT, CDR2 FYEKMQ (reference sequence). V gave up 2 bases and J gave up 4 bases, with 11 bases separating them. The CDR3 region has the DNA TGTGCCAGCAGCTTATCAAGGGGGTCCACTGAAGCTTTCTTT. Amino acids: CASSLSRGSTEAFF.